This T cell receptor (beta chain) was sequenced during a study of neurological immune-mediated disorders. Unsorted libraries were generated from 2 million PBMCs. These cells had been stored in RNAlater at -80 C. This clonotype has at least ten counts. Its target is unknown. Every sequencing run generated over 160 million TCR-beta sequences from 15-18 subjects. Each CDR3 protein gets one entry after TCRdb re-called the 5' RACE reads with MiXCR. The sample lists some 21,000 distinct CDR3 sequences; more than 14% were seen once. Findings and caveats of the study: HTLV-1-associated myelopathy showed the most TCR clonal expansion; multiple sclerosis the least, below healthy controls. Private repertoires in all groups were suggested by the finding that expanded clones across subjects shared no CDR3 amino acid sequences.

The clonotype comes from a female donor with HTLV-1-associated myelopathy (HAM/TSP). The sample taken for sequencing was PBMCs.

CDR3 nucleotide sequence: TGCAGTGCCCCCCGAGGAGGGCCAGGCGAGACCCAGTACTTC. This codes for CSAPRGGPGETQYF. The chain links TRBV20-1 to TRBJ2-5; the D gene is possibly TRBD2 (6 bases). Deletions cut 6 bases from V and 5 bases from J, with 19 bases between. Germline lookup yields CDR1 DFQATT and CDR2 SNEGSKA (reference sequence). CDR3 length: 14 amino acids.